This TCR beta chain was recorded in a study of early T cells in non-severe SARS-CoV-2 infection. Overall study context: With bulk RNA from unsorted whole blood as input, sequencing yielded unpaired chains.

This clonotype was seen repeatedly, ten times or more. This CDR3 has 15 residues. V lost 4 bases and J lost 6, with 17 bases in between. CDR1 SGHNT and CDR2 YYREEE come from the germline V gene (reference sequence). TCRdb reanalysed the 5' RACE reads using MiXCR and keeps one entry per CDR3 protein. The table has 20,000 to 30,000 distinct CDR3 sequences, roughly 6% seen once; the top ten hold 2.4%. The sequence was obtained from an adult who was a healthcare worker with PCR-confirmed SARS-CoV-2 infection or an uninfected control (not recorded which). The sequenced material came from whole blood. The rearrangement joins TRBV5-4 to TRBJ2-4, with D possibly being TRBD2 (6 bases). This CDR3 reads CASSATPVEGNIQYF. The DNA of the CDR3 is TGTGCCAGCAGCGCTACCCCCGTGGAGGGAAACATTCAGTACTTC.